The 29 T cell receptor beta chains in this list originate from one sample, sequenced in a study of beta chain features in type 1 diabetes. Points from the study as a whole: A moderate, significant TCRB CDR3 shortening appeared in type 1 diabetes across four CD4+ subsets.

What these receptors recognize is not known. Every isolated RNA sample was fully reverse transcribed, so sequencing captured expressed TCRB transcripts. The table came from immunoSEQ multiplex PCR; TCRdb's copy has only in-frame clones and leaves some out. Of 300,000 or so clones listed, approximately 15% are singletons. The sequencing sample was made of naive CD4+ T cells from blood. These receptors were taken from a young man with type 1 diabetes.

The table lists this clone with a few counts. The gene calls are TRBV6-1 and TRBJ2-7; D is ambiguous. Trimming left V 4 bases short and J 8 bases short, with 6 bases between. Germline V gene sequence: CDR1 MNHNS, CDR2 SASEGT. The CDR3 length is 10 residues. The CDR3 bases are TGTGCCAGCAGTGCCTTTCAGCAGTACTTC. It is translated as CASSAFQQYF.

The rearrangement uses TRBV28 and TRBJ2-1, with D possibly matching TRBD2 (5 bases). Germline V gives CDR1 MDHEN, CDR2 SYDVKM. The V and J ends lost 7 bases and 9 bases respectively, with 13 bases between them. The length of the CDR3 is 12 residues. For the CDR3, the DNA is TGTGCCAGCATGTCGGGAAGGGTTGAGCAGTTCTTC. It translates to CASMSGRVEQFF. Full variable domain (remainder filled in from reference TRBV28 and TRBJ2-1): DVKVTQSSRYLVKRTGEKVFLECVQDMDHENMFWYRQDPGLGLRLIYFSYDVKMKEKGDIPEGYSVSREKKERFSLILESASTNQTSMYLCASMSGRVEQFFGPGTRLTVL.

This clone appeared a few times. J is TRBJ1-2 and V is TRBV7-2; the D gene is possibly TRBD1 (5 bases). Germline CDR1 reads SGHTA; CDR2 reads FQGNSA. The germline V and J ends were trimmed by 6 bases and 4 bases, with 6 bases remaining between them. This CDR3 is built from 11 residues. The CDR3 sequence is CASSRGYGYTF. The CDR3, as DNA: TGTGCCAGCAGTAGGGGCTATGGCTACACCTTC. Drawing the rest from reference TRBV7-2 and TRBJ1-2, the complete variable domain is GAGVSQSPSNKVTEKGKDVELRCDPISGHTALYWYRQSLGQGLEFLIYFQGNSAPDKSGLPSDRFSAERTGGSVSTLTIQRTQQEDSAVYLCASSRGYGYTFGSGTRLTVV.

Points on this clone: Other DNA variants within this sample encode the same CDR3. The chain joins TRBV29-1 to TRBJ1-5; no definite D call. Trimming left V 4 bases short and J 1 base short, with 5 bases between. Germline V gives CDR1 SQVTM, CDR2 ANQGSEA. This CDR3 comprises 12 residues. CDR3 sequence reads: CSVGESNQPQHF. CDR3 sequence (DNA): TGCAGCGTTGGTGAGAGCAATCAGCCCCAGCATTTT.

The chain has TRBV20-1 and TRBJ1-1; D is perhaps TRBD1 (5 bases). From germline, CDR1 is DFQATT and CDR2 SNEGSKA (reference sequence). The V end lost 6 bases, the J end lost 12 bases, and 17 bases lay between the germline ends. This CDR3 is built from 11 residues. The CDR3 reads CSAPGGGWTFF. In DNA, the CDR3 is TGCAGTGCCCCCGGCGGGGGGTGGACTTTCTTT.

The chain couples TRBV2 to TRBJ1-2; 10 nucleotides align to TRBD1. The CDR3 length is 13 residues. The J segment lost 8 bases and the V segment lost 8 bases, leaving 8 bases of the junction unmatched. Per the germline V gene, CDR1 is SNHLY and CDR2 is FYNNEI. CDR3 DNA: TGTGCCAGCGGTTCCGGGACAGGGGACGGCTACACCTTC. Protein sequence: CASGSGTGDGYTF. The entire variable domain, with the rest obtained from reference TRBV2 and TRBJ1-2, is as follows: EPEVTQTPSHQVTQMGQEVILRCVPISNHLYFYWYRQILGQKVEFLVSFYNNEISEKSEIFDDQFSVERPDGSNFTLKIRSTKLEDSAMYFCASGSGTGDGYTFGSGTRLTVV.

The chain is built from TRBV5-1 and TRBJ1-5; perhaps TRBD1 as D (6 bases). There are 14 residues in the CDR3. Germline assignment: CDR1 SGHRS and CDR2 YFSETQ. V gave up 0 bases and J gave up 5 bases, with 9 bases separating them. The CDR3 spells CASSLEAGDQPQHF. The CDR3 nucleotides are TGCGCCAGCAGCTTGGAGGCAGGGGATCAGCCCCAGCATTTT.

This clone was seen only a few times. The chain has TRBV29-1 and TRBJ2-7; possibly TRBD2 for D (5 bases). Germline V gene lookup returns CDR1 SQVTM and CDR2 ANQGSEA. The CDR3 has 14 residues. Trimming removed 6 bases from V and 3 bases from J, with 18 bases in between. DNA for the CDR3: TGCAGCGTCAGGACCCAACGGGAAATCTACGAGCAGTACTTC. Translation gives CSVRTQREIYEQYF.

This clone was seen a few times. The CDR3 region is CASSPQASSYEQYF. In DNA form, the CDR3 reads TGTGCCAGCTCACCACAGGCTAGCTCCTACGAGCAGTACTTC. This rearrangement joins TRBV18 to TRBJ2-7; D uncertain. This CDR3 comprises 14 residues. V was pared by 1 base and J by 0 bases, with 7 bases between. The germline V gene encodes CDR1 KGHSH and CDR2 LQKENI.

The chain carries TRBV7-9 and TRBJ2-2; 7 bases fit TRBD1. This CDR3 is built from 14 residues. Germline-derived CDR1 and CDR2 are SEHNR and FQNEAQ (reference sequence). The junction had 3 bases not matched to a gene; V was cut back by 1 base and J by 7 bases. The CDR3 spells CASSLGQGIGELFF. CDR3 bases: TGTGCCAGCAGCTTAGGACAGGGCATCGGGGAGCTGTTTTTT.

About this clone: Germline and junction disagree at one end, which may indicate a read error. The rearrangement links TRBV7-8 to TRBJ2-1; 7 nucleotides line up with TRBD1. The CDR3 is 12 residues long. Germline V CDR1 and CDR2: SGHVS, FQNEAQ. CDR3 sequence: CASSLNQGVYIF. CDR3 DNA sequence: TGTGCCAGCAGCTTAAATCAGGGGGTCTATATCTTC.

This chain uses TRBV2 with TRBJ2-2, with D tentatively TRBD2 (6 bases). The CDR3 runs to 13 residues. Germline-derived CDR1 and CDR2 are SNHLY and FYNNEI. Trimming took 8 bases from V and 3 from J, leaving 10 bases between them. The CDR3 region is CASGLPYTGELFF. CDR3 coding DNA: TGTGCCAGCGGACTACCTTACACCGGGGAGCTGTTTTTT.

This clone has a handful of counts. The V and J genes are TRBV29-1 and TRBJ1-2; D remains unclear. Trimming took off 8 bases at V and 1 base at J, with 11 bases between the two ends. This CDR3 is built from 12 residues. Germline CDR1 reads SQVTM; CDR2 reads ANQGSEA. The CDR3 DNA follows: TGCAGCTGGACTCCCATTAACTATGGCTACACCTTC. Amino acid sequence: CSWTPINYGYTF.

This clone was seen a handful of times. The chain couples TRBV30 to TRBJ2-1; 7 positions match TRBD2. There are 13 residues in the CDR3. Germline V gene data show CDR1 as GTSNPN and CDR2 as SVGIG (reference sequence). V lost 5 bases, J lost 7 bases, and 8 bases stayed unmatched. As DNA, the CDR3 is TGTGCCTGGGCGGCGGGAGCAGTGAATGAGCAGTTCTTC. Translation gives CAWAAGAVNEQFF. The entire variable domain, with the rest obtained from reference TRBV30 and TRBJ2-1, is as follows: SQTIHQWPATLVQPVGSPLSLECTVEGTSNPNLYWYRQAAGRGLQLLFYSVGIGQISSEVPQNLSASRPQDRQFILSSKKLLLSDSGFYLCAWAAGAVNEQFFGPGTRLTVL.

The rearrangement joins TRBV5-4 to TRBJ2-5, with 7 bases matching TRBD1. This CDR3 contains 14 residues. Germline trimming cut 4 bases from V and 1 base from J; bases unmatched to any gene: 4. Germline V CDR1 and CDR2: SGHNT, YYREEE (reference sequence). CDR3 loop: CASSKNRGQETQYF. The CDR3 coding sequence is TGTGCCAGCAGCAAAAACAGGGGCCAAGAGACCCAGTACTTC.

This clone has just a few counts. This chain uses TRBV15 with TRBJ2-3, with 8 bases fitting TRBD2. The CDR3 extends over 16 amino acids. CDR1 is LNHNV and CDR2 is YYDKDF in the germline V gene (reference sequence). J was trimmed by 0 bases and V by 3 bases; bases with no gene match: 5. Written as DNA, the CDR3 is TGTGCCACCAGCAGGCGGACGGGAGGGAGCACAGATACGCAGTATTTT. This codes for CATSRRTGGSTDTQYF.

CDR3 bases: TGCGCCAGCAGCCGGTCGACAGGGGCTTTCGACAATGAGCAGTTCTTC. This codes for CASSRSTGAFDNEQFF. The V call is TRBV5-1, the J call TRBJ2-1; TRBD1 matches at 8 bases. This CDR3 spans 16 amino acids. V lost 4 bases to trimming and J lost 5 bases; unmatched junction nucleotides: 11. CDR1 and CDR2 from the germline V gene are SGHRS and YFSETQ. Looking up the rest from reference TRBV5-1 and TRBJ2-1 gives the full variable domain: KAGVTQTPRYLIKTRGQQVTLSCSPISGHRSVSWYQQTPGQGLQFLFEYFSETQRNKGNFPGRFSGRQFSNSRSEMNVSTLELGDSALYLCASSRSTGAFDNEQFFGPGTRLTVL.

This clone appeared a few times. The chain's CDR3 is CASSLGIQGAQNEQFF. The CDR3 coding sequence is TGTGCCAGCAGCTTAGGGATACAGGGGGCGCAGAATGAGCAGTTCTTC. The chain is built from TRBV7-3 and TRBJ2-1; TRBD1 matches 9 bases. The V gene's germline CDR1 is SGHTA and CDR2 FQGTGA. The CDR3 sequence is 16 residues long. J gave up 7 bases and V 2 bases, and 9 bases lay outside the gene matches.

The chain links TRBV2 to TRBJ2-7, with a tentative D call TRBD1 (6 bases). Germline values: CDR1 SNHLY, CDR2 FYNNEI. The V end was cut by 5 bases, the J end by 0 bases, with 11 bases between. The CDR3 sequence is 14 residues long. Here the CDR3 reads CASSLRDNSYEQYF. The CDR3 DNA follows: TGTGCCAGCAGTCTCCGGGACAACTCCTACGAGCAGTACTTC.

This clone was counted only a few times. This chain joins TRBV20-1 and TRBJ1-5; D is uncertain. The V end lost 7 bases, the J end lost 9 bases, and 10 bases lay between the germline ends. The CDR3 loop spans 10 amino acids. The germline V gene has CDR1 DFQATT and CDR2 SNEGSKA (reference sequence). The CDR3 DNA sequence: TGCAGTGGGGGAGAGTGGCCCCAGCATTTT. Translating it yields CSGGEWPQHF.

The gene calls are TRBV28 and TRBJ2-1; 11 bases align to TRBD2. Per germline, CDR1 MDHEN and CDR2 SYDVKM. With 5 bases clipped from V and 11 bases from J, the junction kept 5 bases outside the gene matches. The CDR3 is made up of 13 amino acids. The CDR3 protein is CASSRRLAGKQFF. The CDR3 nucleotides are TGTGCCAGCAGTCGAAGACTAGCGGGAAAGCAGTTCTTC.

This clone was picked up a small number of times. The chain combines TRBV9 with TRBJ2-1; possibly TRBD1 for D (5 bases). Germline V lookup: CDR1 SGDLS, CDR2 YYNGEE. The CDR3 has 13 residues. V lost 2 bases and J lost 9, with 12 bases in between. The CDR3 loop reads CASSVSQESEQFF. In nucleotides, the CDR3 is TGTGCCAGCAGCGTTTCACAGGAAAGTGAGCAGTTCTTC.

In its sample, this clone was seen a few times. The chain is built from TRBV2 and TRBJ2-1; 8 nucleotides agree with TRBD1. Germline CDR1 is SNHLY and CDR2 is FYNNEI. With 4 bases clipped from V and 5 bases from J, the junction kept 4 bases outside the gene matches. The CDR3 runs to 14 residues. DNA for the CDR3: TGTGCCAGCAGTGTCAGGGGGCAGGACAATGAGCAGTTCTTC. It codes for CASSVRGQDNEQFF.

The chain combines TRBV28 with TRBJ1-2; D gene ambiguous. This CDR3 is built from 14 residues. V shed 2 bases and J shed 1 base, with 8 bases lying between them. Germline CDR1 MDHEN, CDR2 SYDVKM. The chain's CDR3 is CASSLGTFNYGYTF. DNA of the CDR3: TGTGCCAGCAGTTTAGGCACATTTAACTATGGCTACACCTTC.

In this sample, this clone turned up a few times. The chain recombines TRBV5-1 with TRBJ2-5, with TRBD1 as a possible D gene (6 bases). The CDR3 has 12 residues. Looked up from germline, CDR1 is SGHRS and CDR2 is YFSETQ. The V end lost 2 bases, the J end lost 5 bases, and 7 bases lay between the germline ends. The CDR3 here is CASSFQGETQYF. CDR3 sequence (DNA): TGCGCCAGCAGCTTCCAGGGGGAGACCCAGTACTTC.

This clone has more than one count but fewer than ten. The CDR3 coding sequence is TGTGCCAGCGGGCGGCGGGAGGGTTACAATGAGCAGTTCTTC. Translating it yields CASGRREGYNEQFF. This sequence joins TRBV28 and TRBJ2-1, with 9 bases aligning to TRBD2. Trimming at V came to 8 bases and at J to 4 bases, leaving 6 bases not matched to a gene. This CDR3 comprises 14 residues. Germline CDR1 MDHEN, CDR2 SYDVKM.

This clone was seen only a few times. The V gene is TRBV4-2, the J gene TRBJ1-1, with TRBD1 matching over 8 bases. Germline lookup yields CDR1 LGHNA and CDR2 YNFKEQ. Trimming removed 4 bases from V and 5 bases from J; junction bases left unmatched: 15. The CDR3 contains 17 residues. The CDR3 is CASSPDRVTVGRTEAFF. Here the CDR3 DNA reads TGTGCCAGCAGCCCGGACAGGGTTACCGTGGGGAGGACTGAAGCTTTCTTT.

This clone was counted a few times. The chain combines TRBV7-6 with TRBJ2-4; 10 bases match TRBD2. The CDR3 runs 18 residues. After removal of 1 base from V and 2 bases from J, the junction contained 8 bases not matched to a gene. Germline V gene data show CDR1 as SGHVS and CDR2 as FNYEAQ. The CDR3 coding sequence is TGTGCCAGCAGCTTAGAGGCTAGCGGGAGCTCTACCAAAAACATTCAGTACTTC. Its translation: CASSLEASGSSTKNIQYF.

The chain employs TRBV9 and TRBJ2-7, with D perhaps TRBD2 (6 bases). CDR1 and CDR2 from the germline V gene are SGDLS and YYNGEE. The V end was cut by 3 bases, the J end by 7 bases, with 11 bases between. The CDR3 is 12 residues long. The CDR3 DNA reads as TGTGCCAGCAGCGCCCGGGGGTCTGAGCAGTACTTC. Residues: CASSARGSEQYF.